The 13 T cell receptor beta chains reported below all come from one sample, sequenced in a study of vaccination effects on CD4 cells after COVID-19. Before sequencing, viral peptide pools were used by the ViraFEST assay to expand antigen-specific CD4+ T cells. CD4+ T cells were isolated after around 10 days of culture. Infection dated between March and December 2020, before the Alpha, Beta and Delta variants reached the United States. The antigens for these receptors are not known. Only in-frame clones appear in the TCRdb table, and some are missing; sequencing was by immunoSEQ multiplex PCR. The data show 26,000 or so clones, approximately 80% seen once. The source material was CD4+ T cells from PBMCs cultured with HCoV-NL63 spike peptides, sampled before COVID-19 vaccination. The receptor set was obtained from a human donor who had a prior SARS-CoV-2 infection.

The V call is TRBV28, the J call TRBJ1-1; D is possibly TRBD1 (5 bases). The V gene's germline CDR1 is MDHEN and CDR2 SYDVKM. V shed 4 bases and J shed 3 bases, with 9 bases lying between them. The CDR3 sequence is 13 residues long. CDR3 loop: CASSSSRDTEAFF. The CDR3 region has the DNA TGTGCCAGCAGTTCCTCCAGGGACACTGAAGCTTTCTTT. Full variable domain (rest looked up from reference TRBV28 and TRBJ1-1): DVKVTQSSRYLVKRTGEKVFLECVQDMDHENMFWYRQDPGLGLRLIYFSYDVKMKEKGDIPEGYSVSREKKERFSLILESASTNQTSMYLCASSSSRDTEAFFGQGTRLTVV.

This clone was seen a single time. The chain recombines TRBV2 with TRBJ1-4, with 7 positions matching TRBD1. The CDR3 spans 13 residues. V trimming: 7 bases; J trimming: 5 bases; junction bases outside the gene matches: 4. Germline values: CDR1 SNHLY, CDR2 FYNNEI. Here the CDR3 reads CASNIQGNEKLFF. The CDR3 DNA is TGTGCCAGCAACATACAGGGGAATGAAAAACTGTTTTTT.

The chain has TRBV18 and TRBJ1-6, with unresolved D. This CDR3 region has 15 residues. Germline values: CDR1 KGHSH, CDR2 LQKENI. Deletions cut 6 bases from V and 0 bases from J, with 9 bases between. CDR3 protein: CASSETRSYNSPLHF. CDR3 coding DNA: TGTGCCAGCTCCGAGACACGCTCCTATAATTCACCCCTCCACTTT.

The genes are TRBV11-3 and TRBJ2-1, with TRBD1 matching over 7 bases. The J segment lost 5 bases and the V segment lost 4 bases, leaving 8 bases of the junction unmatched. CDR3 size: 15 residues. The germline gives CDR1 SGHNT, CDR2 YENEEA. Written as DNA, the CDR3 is TGTGCCAGCAGCTCAAGCCCGGGACAGAACAATGAGCAGTTCTTC. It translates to CASSSSPGQNNEQFF.

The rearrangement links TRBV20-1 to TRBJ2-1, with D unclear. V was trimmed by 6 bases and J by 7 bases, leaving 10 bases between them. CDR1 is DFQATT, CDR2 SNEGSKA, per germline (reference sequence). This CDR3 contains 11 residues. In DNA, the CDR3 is TGCAGTGCCAACGCGTGGAATGAGCAGTTCTTC. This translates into CSANAWNEQFF.

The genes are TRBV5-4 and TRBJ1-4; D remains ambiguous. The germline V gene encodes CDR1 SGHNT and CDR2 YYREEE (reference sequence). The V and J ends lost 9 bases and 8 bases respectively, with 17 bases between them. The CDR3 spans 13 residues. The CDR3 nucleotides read TGTGCCACCCGTCCGTCGGGCGCGGAAAAACTGTTTTTT. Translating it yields CATRPSGAEKLFF.

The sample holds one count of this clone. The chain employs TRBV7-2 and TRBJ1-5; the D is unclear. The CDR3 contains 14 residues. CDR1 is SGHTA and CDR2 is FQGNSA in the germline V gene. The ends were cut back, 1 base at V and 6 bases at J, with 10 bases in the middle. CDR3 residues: CASSLVYAGQPQHF. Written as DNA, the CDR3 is TGTGCCAGCAGCTTAGTATACGCGGGTCAGCCCCAGCATTTT.

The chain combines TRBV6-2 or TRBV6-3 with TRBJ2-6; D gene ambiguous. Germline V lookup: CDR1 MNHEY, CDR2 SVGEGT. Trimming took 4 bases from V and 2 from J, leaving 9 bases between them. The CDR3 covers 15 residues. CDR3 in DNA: TGTGCCAGCAGTTCCGGTGGCCCTGGGGCCAACGTCCTGACTTTC. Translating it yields CASSSGGPGANVLTF.

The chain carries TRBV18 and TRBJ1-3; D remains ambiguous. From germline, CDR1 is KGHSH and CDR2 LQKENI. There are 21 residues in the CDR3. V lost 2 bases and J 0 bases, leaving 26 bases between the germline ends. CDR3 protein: CASSPNFFIKPDPHSGNTIYF. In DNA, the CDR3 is TGTGCCAGCTCACCAAATTTTTTCATTAAGCCAGACCCCCACTCTGGAAACACCATATATTTT.

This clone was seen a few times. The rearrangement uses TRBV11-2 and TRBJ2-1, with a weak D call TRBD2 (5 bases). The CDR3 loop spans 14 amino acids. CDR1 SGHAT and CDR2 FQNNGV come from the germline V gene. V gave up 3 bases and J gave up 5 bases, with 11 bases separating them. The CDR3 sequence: CASSFSGKDNEQFF. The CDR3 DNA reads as TGTGCCAGCAGCTTTTCCGGGAAGGACAATGAGCAGTTCTTC.

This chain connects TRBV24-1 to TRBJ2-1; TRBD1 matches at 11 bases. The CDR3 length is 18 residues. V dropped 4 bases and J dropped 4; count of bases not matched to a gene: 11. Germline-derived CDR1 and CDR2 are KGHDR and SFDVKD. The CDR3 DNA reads TGTGCCACCAGTGACGCCGTCCCCGGGACAGGGGGGTACAATGAGCAGTTCTTC. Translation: CATSDAVPGTGGYNEQFF.

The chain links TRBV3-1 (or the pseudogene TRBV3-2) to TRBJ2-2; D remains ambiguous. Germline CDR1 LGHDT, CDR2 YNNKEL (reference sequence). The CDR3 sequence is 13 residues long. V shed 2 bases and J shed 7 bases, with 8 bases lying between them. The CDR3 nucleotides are TGTGCCAGCAGCCAACAGTTTAGCGGGGAGCTGTTTTTT. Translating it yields CASSQQFSGELFF.

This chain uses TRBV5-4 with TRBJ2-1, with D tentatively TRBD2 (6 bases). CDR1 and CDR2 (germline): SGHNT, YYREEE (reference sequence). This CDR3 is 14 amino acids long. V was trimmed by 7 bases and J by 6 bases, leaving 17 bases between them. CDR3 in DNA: TGTGCCAGCGGCCCGGGACTGGCGATCAATGAGCAGTTCTTC. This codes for CASGPGLAINEQFF.